This entry features one T cell receptor (beta chain) sequence. What it recognizes is unknown. These data come from a study of cytomegalovirus exposure and HLA in healthy donors. Findings of the study overall: When a later analysis compared HLA-associated TCR beta chains with equally common others, the HLA-associated chains turned out to be more clonally expanded and to have lower generation probabilities. By a later analysis, the bulk of CMV-associated TCR beta chains appeared HLA-restricted.

PCR primers comprised 60 Vbeta and 13 Jbeta primers. The protocol was immunoSEQ multiplex PCR, while the TCRdb copy is restricted to in-frame clones and leaves out a portion. This repertoire shows fewer than 200,000 clones, around 80% found once; its top ten account for around 4.1%. Donors likely had unrecorded immune exposures despite being nominally healthy when sampled. The source is a woman aged 50 to 60 in good health and CMV-seropositive. Source material: PBMCs.

CDR3 protein: CASSLVLARQETQYF. The CDR3 DNA sequence: TGTGCCAGCAGCTTAGTACTAGCGAGACAAGAGACCCAGTACTTC. V usage is TRBV13 and J usage is TRBJ2-5; TRBD2 aligns across 7 bases. The CDR3 totals 15 residues. V shed 1 base and J 2 bases; nucleotides not matched to a gene: 4. Germline-derived CDR1 and CDR2 are PRHDT and FYEKMQ (reference sequence).